Here is one T cell receptor beta chain with its context. Its antigen is unidentified. The entry originates in a study of cytomegalovirus exposure and HLA in healthy donors. Notes on the study in general: A later analysis associated about 18,000 TCR beta sequences with HLA alleles at a 0.05 false discovery rate.

The PCR employed 60 Vbeta primers together with 13 Jbeta primers. Generated by immunoSEQ multiplex PCR, the TCRdb table keeps only in-frame clones and is missing some. The top ten hold about 4.5% of the sample, which has 100,000 or so clones, about 77% seen once. After removal of 10 bases from V and 7 bases from J, the junction contained 5 bases not matched to a gene. Germline CDR1 and CDR2: ENHRY and SYGVKD. The CDR3 length is 13 residues. V gene TRBV10-3 combines with J gene TRBJ2-1; 12 bases are shared with TRBD1. Material for sequencing was PBMCs. The clonotype comes from a woman between 18 and 30 years old in good health and CMV-seropositive. The CDR3: CATRDRGRNEQFF. The CDR3 DNA is TGTGCCACCCGGGACAGGGGGCGGAATGAGCAGTTCTTC.